This entry lists 4 T cell receptor beta chains sequenced from one sample in a study of T cells in Graves' hyperthyroidism and ophthalmopathy. Authors of the study amplified TCR beta CDR3 regions from RNA transcripts. HTBI primers were the set used in a first-round RT-PCR of the TCR CDR3. TCRdb reprocessed the multiplex PCR reads with MiXCR, giving one entry per CDR3 protein. The profile covers around 600,000 distinct CDR3 sequences, with 16% appearing a single time and less than 3.5% taken by the ten largest. What was sequenced was blood. These receptors all come from a woman aged 40 to 50 with Graves' ophthalmopathy.

This clonotype showed up many times. This sequence joins TRBV6-5 and TRBJ2-7; tentative D call: TRBD2 (5 bases). Trimming took off 0 bases at V and 0 bases at J, with 12 bases between the two ends. The CDR3 extends over 16 amino acids. Germline-derived CDR1 and CDR2 are MNHEY and SVGAGI. Written as DNA, the CDR3 is TGTGCCAGCAGTTACTCGTGGGAGAAATCCTCCTACGAGCAGTACTTC. This translates into CASSYSWEKSSYEQYF.

A remark on this clonotype: Given a much more abundant clone one base away, this may be a read error. The rearrangement links TRBV20-1 to TRBJ2-1, with 13 bases lining up with TRBD2. The CDR3 totals 18 residues. Germline loops: CDR1 DFQATT, CDR2 SNEGSKA (reference sequence). CDR3: CSATTGLAGYKSYNEQLF. The CDR3 DNA reads TGCAGTGCAACTACGGGACTAGCGGGGTATAAATCCTACAATGAGCAGCTCTTC.

This clonotype came up a few times. The rearrangement uses TRBV5-1 and TRBJ2-7; D is uncertain. This CDR3 comprises 14 residues. The germline V and J ends were trimmed by 0 bases and 6 bases, with 13 bases remaining between them. Germline V gene lookup returns CDR1 SGHRS and CDR2 YFSETQ. CDR3 amino acids: CASSLDRLDGEQYF. Here the CDR3 DNA reads TGCGCCAGCAGCTTGGATCGATTGGACGGCGAGCAGTACTTC.

This clonotype was observed a few times. This rearrangement joins TRBV27 to TRBJ2-3; 8 nucleotides align to TRBD1. The V gene's germline CDR1 is MNHEY and CDR2 SMNVEV (reference sequence). V was clipped by 4 bases and J by 3 bases; unmatched bases: 6. The CDR3 covers 15 residues. The CDR3 DNA reads TGTGCCAGCAGTTCGCGCCGGGACAGGACAGATACGCAGTATTTT. It is translated as CASSSRRDRTDTQYF.